This TCR beta chain was recorded in a study of CD8+ T cells in alopecia areata. As to this clone: Its specificity is not known.

Sequencing templates came from extracted RNA that was reverse transcribed into cDNA. Some clones are missing from TCRdb's copy, which holds only in-frame ones; the method was immunoSEQ multiplex PCR. The sample contains some 110,000 clones, around 64% of which appear only once. Germline V lookup: CDR1 SGHDT, CDR2 YYEEEE. The length of the CDR3 is 13 residues. V was clipped by 5 bases and J by 4 bases, with 12 bases between them. General study results and limits: Lesional scalp exceeded normal scalp in clonality, especially in alopecia totalis/universalis. Mice showed TCR sharing more clearly than patients did, possibly owing to HLA.

V and J are TRBV5-6 and TRBJ2-5; no clear D gene. Sequenced sample: CD4+ T cells sorted from blood. The clonotype originates from a human donor in good health. Written as DNA, the CDR3 is TGTGCCAGCAGTCTCCCTACGGCAGAGACCCAGTACTTC. As protein: CASSLPTAETQYF.